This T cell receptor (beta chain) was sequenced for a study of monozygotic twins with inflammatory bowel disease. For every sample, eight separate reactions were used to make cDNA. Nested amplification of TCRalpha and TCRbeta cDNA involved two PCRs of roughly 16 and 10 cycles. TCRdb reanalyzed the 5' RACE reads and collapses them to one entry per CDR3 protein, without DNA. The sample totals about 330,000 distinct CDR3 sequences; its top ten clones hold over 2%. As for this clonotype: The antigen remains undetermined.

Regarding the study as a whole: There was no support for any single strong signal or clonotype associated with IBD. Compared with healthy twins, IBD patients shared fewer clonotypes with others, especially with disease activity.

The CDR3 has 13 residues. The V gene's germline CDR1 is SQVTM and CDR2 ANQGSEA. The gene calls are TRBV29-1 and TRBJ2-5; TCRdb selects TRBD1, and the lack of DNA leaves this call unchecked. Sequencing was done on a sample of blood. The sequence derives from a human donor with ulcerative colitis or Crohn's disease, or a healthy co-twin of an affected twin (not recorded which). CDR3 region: CSLSKGGLETQYF.